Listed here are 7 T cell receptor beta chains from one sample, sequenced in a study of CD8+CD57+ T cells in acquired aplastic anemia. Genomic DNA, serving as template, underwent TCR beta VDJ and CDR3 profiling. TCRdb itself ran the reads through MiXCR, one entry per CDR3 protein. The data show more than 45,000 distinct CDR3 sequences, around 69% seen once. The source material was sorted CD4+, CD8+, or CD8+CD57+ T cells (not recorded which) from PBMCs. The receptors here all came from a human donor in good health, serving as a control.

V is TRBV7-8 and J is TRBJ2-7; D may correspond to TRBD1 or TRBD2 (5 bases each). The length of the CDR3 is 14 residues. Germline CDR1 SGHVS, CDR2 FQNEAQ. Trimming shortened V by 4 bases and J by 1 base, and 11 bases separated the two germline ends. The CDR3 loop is CASSSYGTSYEQYF. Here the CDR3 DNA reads TGTGCCAGCAGCTCCTACGGGACGTCCTACGAGCAGTACTTC. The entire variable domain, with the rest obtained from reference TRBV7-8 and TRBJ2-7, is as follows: GAGVSQSPRYKVAKRGQDVALRCDPISGHVSLFWYQQALGQGPEFLTYFQNEAQLDKSGLPSDRFFAERPEGSVSTLKIQRTQQEDSAVYLCASSSYGTSYEQYFGPGTRLTVT.

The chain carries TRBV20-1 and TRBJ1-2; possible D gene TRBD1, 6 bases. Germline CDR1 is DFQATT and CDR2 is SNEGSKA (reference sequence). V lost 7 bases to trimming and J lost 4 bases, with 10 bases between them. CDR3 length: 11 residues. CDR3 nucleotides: TGCAGTGAGGACAGCTCCTATGGCTACACCTTC. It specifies CSEDSSYGYTF.

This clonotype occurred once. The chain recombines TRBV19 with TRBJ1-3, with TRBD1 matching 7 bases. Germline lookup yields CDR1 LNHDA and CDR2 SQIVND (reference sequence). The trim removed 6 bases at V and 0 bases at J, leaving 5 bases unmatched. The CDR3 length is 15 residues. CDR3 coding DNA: TGTGCCAGTAGCCCGACAGGGTCCTCTGGAAACACCATATATTTT. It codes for CASSPTGSSGNTIYF.

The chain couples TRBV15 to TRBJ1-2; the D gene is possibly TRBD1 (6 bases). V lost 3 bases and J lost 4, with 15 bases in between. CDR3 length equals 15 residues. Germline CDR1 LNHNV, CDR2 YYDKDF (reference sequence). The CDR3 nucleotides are TGTGCCACCAGCAGGGGGGCCGGGACCCTCTATGGCTACACCTTC. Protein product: CATSRGAGTLYGYTF. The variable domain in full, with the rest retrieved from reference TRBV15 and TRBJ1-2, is DAMVIQNPRYQVTQFGKPVTLSCSQTLNHNVMYWYQQKSSQAPKLLFHYYDKDFNNEADTPDNFQSRRPNTSFCFLDIRSPGLGDTAMYLCATSRGAGTLYGYTFGSGTRLTVV.

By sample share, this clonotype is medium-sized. The CDR3 DNA follows: TGTGCCAGCAGCCCAGGACAGGGAGGATGGGAGACCCAGTACTTC. It is translated as CASSPGQGGWETQYF. The rearrangement uses TRBV7-3 and TRBJ2-5; 8 nucleotides agree with TRBD1. The V and J ends lost 5 bases and 5 bases, in that order; junction bases with no gene match: 10. CDR3 size: 15 residues. CDR1 SGHTA and CDR2 FQGTGA come from the germline V gene.

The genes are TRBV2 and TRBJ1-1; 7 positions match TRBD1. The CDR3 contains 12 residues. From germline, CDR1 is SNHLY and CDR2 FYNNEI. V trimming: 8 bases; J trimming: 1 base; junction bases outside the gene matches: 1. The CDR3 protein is CASGDRNTEAFF. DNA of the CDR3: TGTGCCAGCGGGGACAGGAACACTGAAGCTTTCTTT.

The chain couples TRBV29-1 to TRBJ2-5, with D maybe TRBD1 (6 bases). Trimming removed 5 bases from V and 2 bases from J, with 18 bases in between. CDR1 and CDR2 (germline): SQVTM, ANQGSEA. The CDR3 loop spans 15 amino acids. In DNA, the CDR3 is TGCAGCGTTAGTCGCCAGGGGACAAAGCAAGAGACCCAGTACTTC. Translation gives CSVSRQGTKQETQYF.